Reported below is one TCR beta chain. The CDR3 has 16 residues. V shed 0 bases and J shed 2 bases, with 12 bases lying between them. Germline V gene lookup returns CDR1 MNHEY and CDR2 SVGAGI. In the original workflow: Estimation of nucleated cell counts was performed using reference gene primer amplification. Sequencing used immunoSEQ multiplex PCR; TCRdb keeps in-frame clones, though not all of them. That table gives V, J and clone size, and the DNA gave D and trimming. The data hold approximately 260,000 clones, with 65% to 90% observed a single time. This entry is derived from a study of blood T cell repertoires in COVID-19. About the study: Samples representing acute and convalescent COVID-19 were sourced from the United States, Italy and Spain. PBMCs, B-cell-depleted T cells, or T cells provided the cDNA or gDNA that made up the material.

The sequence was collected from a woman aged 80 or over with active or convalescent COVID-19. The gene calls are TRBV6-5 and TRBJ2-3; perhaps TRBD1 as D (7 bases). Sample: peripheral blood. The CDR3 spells CASSYSSRGATDTQYF. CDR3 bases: TGTGCCAGCAGTTACTCGAGCAGGGGGGCCACAGATACGCAGTATTTT.